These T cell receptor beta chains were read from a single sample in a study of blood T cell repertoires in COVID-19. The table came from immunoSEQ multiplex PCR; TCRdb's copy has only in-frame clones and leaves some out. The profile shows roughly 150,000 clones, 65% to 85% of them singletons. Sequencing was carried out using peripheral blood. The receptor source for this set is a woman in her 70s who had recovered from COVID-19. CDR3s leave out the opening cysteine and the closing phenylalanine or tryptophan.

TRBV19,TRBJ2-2,ASSTQRTGVNTGELF
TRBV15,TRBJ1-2,ATRPPPGQDSGGYT
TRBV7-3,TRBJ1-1,ASSHGDRGLNTEAF
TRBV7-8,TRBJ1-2,ASSLAGTGPHNYGYT
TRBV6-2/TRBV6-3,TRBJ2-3,ASSHRTGGGTDTQY
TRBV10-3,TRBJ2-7,ATKGLAGVDEQY
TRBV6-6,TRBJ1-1,ASSPGAGANTEAF
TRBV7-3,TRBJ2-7,ASSLRPRAYEQY
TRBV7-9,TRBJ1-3,ASSPRGRPGEDTIY
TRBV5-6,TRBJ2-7,ASSSKAGDRREQY
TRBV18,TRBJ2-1,ASSPLRGEYNEQF
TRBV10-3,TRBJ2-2,AIRGHENTGELF
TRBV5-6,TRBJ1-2,ASTSSGNYGYT
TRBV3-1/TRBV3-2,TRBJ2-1,ASSPGLFYNEQF
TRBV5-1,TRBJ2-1,ASSFRLAGSWGDEQF
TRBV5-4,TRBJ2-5,ASSLYREAPTQY
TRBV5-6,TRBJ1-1,ASAWRGEAF
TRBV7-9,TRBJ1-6,ASSPDKGPLH
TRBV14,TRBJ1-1,ATRQKRNTEAF
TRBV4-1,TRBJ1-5,ASRGTGEGQPQH
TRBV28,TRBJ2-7,ASTPPGASGTYEQY
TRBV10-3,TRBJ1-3,ATADRESGNTIY
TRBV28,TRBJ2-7,ASSLRPSGRASLEQY
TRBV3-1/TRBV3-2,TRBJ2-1,ASSQRGGEQF
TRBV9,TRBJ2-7,ASSGPGQAYEQY
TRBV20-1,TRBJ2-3,SALRTDTQY
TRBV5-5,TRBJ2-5,ASSRTSGGPGETQY
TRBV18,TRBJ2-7,ASSPPGQGSGEQY
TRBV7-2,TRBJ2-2,ASSPGTANTGELF
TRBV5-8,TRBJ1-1,ASRPTGGWTEAF
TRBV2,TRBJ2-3,ASSLTGARTDTQY
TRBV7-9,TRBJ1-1,ASRPPVGVGTEAF
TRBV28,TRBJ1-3,ASISAGDGNTIY
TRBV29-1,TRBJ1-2,SGTVGRGYGYT
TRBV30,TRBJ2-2,AWSPPGLSGELF
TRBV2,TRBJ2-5,ASSPGTGKETQY
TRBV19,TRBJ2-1,ASSIASGGWDEQF
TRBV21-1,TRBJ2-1,ASSKAGQEPYNEQF
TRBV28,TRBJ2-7,ASRAGPPGGDEQY
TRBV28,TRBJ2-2,ASRTGGGENTGELF
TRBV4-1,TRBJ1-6,ASSQESGSYNSPLH
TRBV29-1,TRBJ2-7,SVGPGQGLREQY
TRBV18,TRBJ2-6,ASSGRGITGANVLT
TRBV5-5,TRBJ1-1,ASSPREGGLMNTEAF
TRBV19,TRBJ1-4,ASTPGPIRDRAPEGF
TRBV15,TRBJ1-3,ATSRDPGTRDTIY
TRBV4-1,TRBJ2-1,ASSQATSSYNEQF
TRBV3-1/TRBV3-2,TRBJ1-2,ASSGGTGGYGYT
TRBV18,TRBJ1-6,ASSPPGGVTASPLH
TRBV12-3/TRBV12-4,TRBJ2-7,ASKGTSGYEQY
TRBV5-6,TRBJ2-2,ASSWGTSGSGAGELF
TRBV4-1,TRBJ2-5,ASSQEGPPDGETQY
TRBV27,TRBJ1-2,ASTGAEGRDPYGYT
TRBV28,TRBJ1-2,ASTGGGLPTST
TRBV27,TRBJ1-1,ASRHYPGRQPNTEAF